The 3 T cell receptor beta chains reported below all come from one sample, sequenced in a study of CD8 T cells in ankylosing spondylitis. Which antigens these TCRs recognize remains unknown. TCRdb re-analysed the 5' RACE reads in MiXCR, keeping a single row per CDR3 protein. In the table there are around 440,000 distinct CDR3 sequences, roughly 18% of which are singletons. Overall study results and limits: One TCR beta motif, made up of roughly 8 highly homologous variants, appeared characteristic of ankylosing spondylitis blood.

Sequencing was done on a sample of blood, either unsorted or a sorted T cell fraction (not recorded which). Source of these receptors: a male donor with ankylosing spondylitis.

The V call is TRBV9, the J call TRBJ2-1; 10 bases fit TRBD2. Germline lookup yields CDR1 SGDLS and CDR2 YYNGEE. Losses at the gene ends were 3 bases for V and 10 bases for J; bases not matched to a gene: 13. The CDR3 runs 16 residues. CDR3 nucleotides: TGTGCCAGCAGCGCCCCAGCGGGGGGGCACTCCGGGGAGCAGTTCTTC. It specifies CASSAPAGGHSGEQFF.

The chain recombines TRBV12-3 or TRBV12-4 with TRBJ2-7; TRBD2 matches at 8 bases. V lost 3 bases, J lost 4 bases, and 5 bases stayed unmatched. CDR3 length: 14 residues. Here the CDR3 reads CASSFGLARYEQYF. The CDR3, as DNA: TGTGCCAGCAGTTTCGGACTAGCCAGGTACGAGCAGTACTTC.

In its sample, this clonotype was seen a few times. The chain's CDR3 is CASSQDRGGYGYTF. In DNA form, the CDR3 reads TGTGCCAGCAGCCAGGACAGGGGGGGGTATGGCTACACCTTC. The chain employs TRBV27 and TRBJ1-2; 10 bases are a match to TRBD1. V gave up 6 bases and J gave up 5 bases; unmatched junction bases: 6. Germline CDR1 is MNHEY and CDR2 is SMNVEV (reference sequence). CDR3 size: 14 residues.